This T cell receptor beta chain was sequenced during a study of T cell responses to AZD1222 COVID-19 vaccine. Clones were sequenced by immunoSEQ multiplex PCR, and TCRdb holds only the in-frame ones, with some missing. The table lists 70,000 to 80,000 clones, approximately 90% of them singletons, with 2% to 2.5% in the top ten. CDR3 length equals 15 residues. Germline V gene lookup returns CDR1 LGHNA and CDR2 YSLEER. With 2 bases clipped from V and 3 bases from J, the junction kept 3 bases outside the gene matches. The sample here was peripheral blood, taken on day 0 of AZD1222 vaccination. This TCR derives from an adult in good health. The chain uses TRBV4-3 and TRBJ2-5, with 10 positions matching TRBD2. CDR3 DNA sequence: TGCGCCAGCAGCCAAAGCGGGAGGGATGAAGAGACCCAGTACTTC. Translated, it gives CASSQSGRDEETQYF.